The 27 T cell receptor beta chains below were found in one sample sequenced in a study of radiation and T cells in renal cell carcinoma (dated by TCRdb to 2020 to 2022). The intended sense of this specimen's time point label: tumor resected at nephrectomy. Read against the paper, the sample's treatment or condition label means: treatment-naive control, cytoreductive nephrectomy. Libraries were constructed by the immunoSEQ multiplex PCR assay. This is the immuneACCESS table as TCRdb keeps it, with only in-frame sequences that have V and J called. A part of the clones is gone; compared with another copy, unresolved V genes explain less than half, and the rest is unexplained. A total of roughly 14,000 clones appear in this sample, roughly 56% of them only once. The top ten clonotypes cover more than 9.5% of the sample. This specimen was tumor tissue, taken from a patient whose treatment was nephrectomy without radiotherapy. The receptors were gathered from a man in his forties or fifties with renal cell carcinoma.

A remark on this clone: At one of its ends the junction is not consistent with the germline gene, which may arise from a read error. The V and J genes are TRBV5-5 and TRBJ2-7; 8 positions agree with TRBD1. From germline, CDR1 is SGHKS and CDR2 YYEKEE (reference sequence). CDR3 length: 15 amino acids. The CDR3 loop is CASSQDRGTGYEQYF. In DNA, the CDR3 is TGCGCCAGCAGCCAAGATCGAGGGACAGGCTACGAGCAGTACTTC.

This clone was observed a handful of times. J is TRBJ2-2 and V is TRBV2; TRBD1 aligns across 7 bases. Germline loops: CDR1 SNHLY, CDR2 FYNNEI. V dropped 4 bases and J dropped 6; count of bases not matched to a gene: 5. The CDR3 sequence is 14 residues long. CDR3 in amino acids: CASSGGQAPGELFF. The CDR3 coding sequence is TGTGCCAGCAGTGGAGGACAGGCGCCCGGGGAGCTGTTTTTT.

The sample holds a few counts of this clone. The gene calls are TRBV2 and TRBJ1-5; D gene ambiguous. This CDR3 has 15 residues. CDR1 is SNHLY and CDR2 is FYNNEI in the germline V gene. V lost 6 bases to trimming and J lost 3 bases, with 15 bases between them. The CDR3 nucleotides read TGTGCCAGCAGGGCGTTGGTAGGGAACAATCAGCCCCAGCATTTT. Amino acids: CASRALVGNNQPQHF.

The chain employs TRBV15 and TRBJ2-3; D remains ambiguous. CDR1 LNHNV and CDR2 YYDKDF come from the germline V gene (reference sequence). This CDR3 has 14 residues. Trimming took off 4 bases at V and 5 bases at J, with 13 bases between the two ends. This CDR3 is CATSIRPARDTQYF. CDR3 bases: TGTGCCACCAGCATTCGACCTGCGCGAGATACGCAGTATTTT.

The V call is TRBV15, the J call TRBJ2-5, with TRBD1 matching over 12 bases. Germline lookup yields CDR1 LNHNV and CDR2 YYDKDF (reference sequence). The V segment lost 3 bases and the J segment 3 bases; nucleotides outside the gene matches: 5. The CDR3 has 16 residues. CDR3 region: CATSSRGQGAKETQYF. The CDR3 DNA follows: TGTGCCACCAGCAGTAGGGGACAGGGGGCAAAAGAGACCCAGTACTTC.

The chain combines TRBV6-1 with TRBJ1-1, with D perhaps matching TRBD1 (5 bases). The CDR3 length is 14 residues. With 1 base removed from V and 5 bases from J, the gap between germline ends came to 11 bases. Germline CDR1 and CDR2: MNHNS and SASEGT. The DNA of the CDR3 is TGTGCCAGCAGTGAAGGGGCAGGGTTGACTGAAGCTTTCTTT. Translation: CASSEGAGLTEAFF.

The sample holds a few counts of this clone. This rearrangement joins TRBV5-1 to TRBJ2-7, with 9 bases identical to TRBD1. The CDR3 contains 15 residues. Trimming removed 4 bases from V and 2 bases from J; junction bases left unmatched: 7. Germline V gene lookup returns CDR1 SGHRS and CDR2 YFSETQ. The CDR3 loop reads CASSGTGSNTYEQYF. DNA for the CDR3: TGCGCCAGCAGCGGGACAGGGAGTAACACCTACGAGCAGTACTTC.

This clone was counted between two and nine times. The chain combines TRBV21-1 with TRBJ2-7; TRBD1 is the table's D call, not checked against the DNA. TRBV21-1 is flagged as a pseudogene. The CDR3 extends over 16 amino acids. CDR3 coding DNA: TGTGCCAGCTCAGGTATGGAGACAGGGCGCCCCTACGAGCAGTACTTC. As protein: CASSGMETGRPYEQYF.

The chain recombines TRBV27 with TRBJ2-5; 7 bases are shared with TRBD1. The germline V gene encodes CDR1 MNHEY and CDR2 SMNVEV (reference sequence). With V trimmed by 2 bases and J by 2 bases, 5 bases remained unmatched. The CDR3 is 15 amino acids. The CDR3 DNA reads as TGTGCCAGCAGTTTACGGGACAGTTTACAAGAGACCCAGTACTTC. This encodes CASSLRDSLQETQYF.

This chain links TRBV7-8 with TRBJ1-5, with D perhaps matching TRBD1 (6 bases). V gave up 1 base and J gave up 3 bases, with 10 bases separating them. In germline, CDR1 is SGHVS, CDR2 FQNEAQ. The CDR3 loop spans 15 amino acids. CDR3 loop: CASSLEDSFNQPQHF. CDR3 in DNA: TGTGCCAGCAGCTTAGAGGACAGTTTCAATCAGCCCCAGCATTTT.

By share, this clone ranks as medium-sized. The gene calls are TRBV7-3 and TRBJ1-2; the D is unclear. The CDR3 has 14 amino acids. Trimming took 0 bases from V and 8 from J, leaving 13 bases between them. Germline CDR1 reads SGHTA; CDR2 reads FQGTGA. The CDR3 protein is CASSLTGRTGGYTF. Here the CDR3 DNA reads TGTGCCAGCAGCTTAACTGGGAGAACGGGGGGCTACACCTTC.

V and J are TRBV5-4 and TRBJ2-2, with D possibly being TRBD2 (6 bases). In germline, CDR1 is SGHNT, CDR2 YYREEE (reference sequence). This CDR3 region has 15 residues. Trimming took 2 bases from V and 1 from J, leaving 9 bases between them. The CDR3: CASSFVGRNTGELFF. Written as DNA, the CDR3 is TGTGCCAGCAGCTTTGTCGGGAGGAACACCGGGGAGCTGTTTTTT.

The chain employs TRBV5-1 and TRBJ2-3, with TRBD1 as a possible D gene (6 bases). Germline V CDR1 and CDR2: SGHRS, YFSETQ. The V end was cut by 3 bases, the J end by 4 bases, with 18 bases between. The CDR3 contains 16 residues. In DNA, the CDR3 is TGCGCCAGCAGCTCGGGGACACTAGTGGGGGCAGATACGCAGTATTTT. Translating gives CASSSGTLVGADTQYF.

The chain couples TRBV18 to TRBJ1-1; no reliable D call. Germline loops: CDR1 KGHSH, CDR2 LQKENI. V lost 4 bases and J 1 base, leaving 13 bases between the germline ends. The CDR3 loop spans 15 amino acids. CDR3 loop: CASSQFPGANTEAFF. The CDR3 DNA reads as TGTGCCAGCTCACAATTTCCAGGAGCGAACACTGAAGCTTTCTTT.

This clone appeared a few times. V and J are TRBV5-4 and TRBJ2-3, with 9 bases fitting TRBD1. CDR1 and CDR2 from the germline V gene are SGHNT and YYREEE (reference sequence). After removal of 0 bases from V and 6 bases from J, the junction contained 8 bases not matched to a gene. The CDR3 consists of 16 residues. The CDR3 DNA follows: TGTGCCAGCAGCTTGGAGACAGGGGGTAGAGGGGATACGCAGTATTTT. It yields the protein CASSLETGGRGDTQYF.

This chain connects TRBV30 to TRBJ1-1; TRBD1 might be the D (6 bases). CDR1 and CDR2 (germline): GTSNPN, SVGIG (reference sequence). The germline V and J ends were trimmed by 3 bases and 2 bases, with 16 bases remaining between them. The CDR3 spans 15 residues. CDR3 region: CAWSGPRGINTEAFF. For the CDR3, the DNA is TGTGCCTGGAGCGGCCCCAGGGGCATAAACACTGAAGCTTTCTTT.

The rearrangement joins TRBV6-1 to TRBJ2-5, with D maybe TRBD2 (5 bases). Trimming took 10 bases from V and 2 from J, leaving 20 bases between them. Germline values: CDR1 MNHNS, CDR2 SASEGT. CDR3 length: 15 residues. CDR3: CATRLSRGLQETQYF. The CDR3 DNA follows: TGTGCCACCCGACTTTCTCGGGGTCTACAAGAGACCCAGTACTTC.

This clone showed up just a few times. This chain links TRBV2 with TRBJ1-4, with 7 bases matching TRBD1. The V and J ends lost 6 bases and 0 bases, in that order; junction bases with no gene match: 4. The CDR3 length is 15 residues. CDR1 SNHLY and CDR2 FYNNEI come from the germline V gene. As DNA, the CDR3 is TGTGCCAGCAGCTTGCAGGGGGCAACTAATGAAAAACTGTTTTTT. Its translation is CASSLQGATNEKLFF.

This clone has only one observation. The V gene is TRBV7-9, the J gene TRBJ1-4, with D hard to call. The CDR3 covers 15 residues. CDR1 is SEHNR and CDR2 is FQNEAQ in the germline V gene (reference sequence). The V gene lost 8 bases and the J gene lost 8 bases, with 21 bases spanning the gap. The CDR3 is CASCQQVYCQEKLFF. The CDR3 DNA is TGTGCCAGCTGTCAGCAGGTCTACTGTCAGGAAAAACTGTTTTTT. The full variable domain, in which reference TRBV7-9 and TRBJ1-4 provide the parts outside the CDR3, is DTGVSQNPRHKITKRGQNVTFRCDPISEHNRLYWYRQTLGQGPEFLTYFQNEAQLEKSRLLSDRFSAERPKGSFSTLEIQRTEQGDSAMYLCASCQQVYCQEKLFFGSGTQLSVL.

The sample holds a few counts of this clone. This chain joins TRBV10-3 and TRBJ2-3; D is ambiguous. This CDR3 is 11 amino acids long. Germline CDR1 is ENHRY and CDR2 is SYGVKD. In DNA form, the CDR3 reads TGTGGGGCCCGGAGCACAGATACGCAGTATTTT. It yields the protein CGARSTDTQYF.

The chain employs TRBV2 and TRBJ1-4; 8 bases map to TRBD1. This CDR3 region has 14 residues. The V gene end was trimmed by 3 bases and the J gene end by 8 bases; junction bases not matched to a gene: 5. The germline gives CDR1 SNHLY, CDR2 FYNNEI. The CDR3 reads CASSESTGDEKLFF. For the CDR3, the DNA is TGTGCCAGCAGTGAGTCGACAGGGGACGAAAAACTGTTTTTT. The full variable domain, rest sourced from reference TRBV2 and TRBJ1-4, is EPEVTQTPSHQVTQMGQEVILRCVPISNHLYFYWYRQILGQKVEFLVSFYNNEISEKSEIFDDQFSVERPDGSNFTLKIRSTKLEDSAMYFCASSESTGDEKLFFGSGTQLSVL.

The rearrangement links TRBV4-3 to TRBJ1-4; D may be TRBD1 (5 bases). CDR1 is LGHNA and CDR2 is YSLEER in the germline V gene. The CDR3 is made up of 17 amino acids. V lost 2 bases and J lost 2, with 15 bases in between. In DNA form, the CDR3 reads TGCGCCAGCAGCCAAATGGGGGAGCGGATGACTAATGAAAAACTGTTTTTT. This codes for CASSQMGERMTNEKLFF.

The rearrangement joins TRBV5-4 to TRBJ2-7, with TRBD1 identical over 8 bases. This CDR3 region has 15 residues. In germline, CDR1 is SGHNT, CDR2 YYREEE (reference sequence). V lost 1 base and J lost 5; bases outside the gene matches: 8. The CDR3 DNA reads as TGTGCCAGCAGCTTGCGGCAGGGGGCTATGAACGAGCAGTACTTC. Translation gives CASSLRQGAMNEQYF.

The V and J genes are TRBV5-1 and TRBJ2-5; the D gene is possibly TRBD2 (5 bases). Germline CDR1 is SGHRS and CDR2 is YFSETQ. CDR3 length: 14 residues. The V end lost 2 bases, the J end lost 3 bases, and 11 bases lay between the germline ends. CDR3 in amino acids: CASSFASSKETQYF. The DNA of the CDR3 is TGCGCCAGCAGCTTTGCGTCTAGCAAAGAGACCCAGTACTTC.

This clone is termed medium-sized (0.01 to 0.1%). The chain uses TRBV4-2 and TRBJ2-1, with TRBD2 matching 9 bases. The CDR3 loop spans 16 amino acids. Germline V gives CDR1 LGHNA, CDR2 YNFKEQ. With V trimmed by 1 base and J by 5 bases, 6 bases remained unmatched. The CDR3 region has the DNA TGTGCCAGCAGCCAAGGACTAGCGGAAGATGACAATGAGCAGTTCTTC. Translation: CASSQGLAEDDNEQFF.

CDR3 coding DNA: TGTGCCAGCAGCCCGCAGGGTTGGGCAGATACGCAGTATTTT. Residues: CASSPQGWADTQYF. This rearrangement joins TRBV5-5 to TRBJ2-3; weak D call: TRBD1 (5 bases). The germline V gene encodes CDR1 SGHKS and CDR2 YYEKEE (reference sequence). There are 14 residues in the CDR3. The V end was cut by 4 bases, the J end by 4 bases, with 13 bases between.

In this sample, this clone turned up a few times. CDR3 DNA: TGCAGCGTTGAGGGCGGGAGCTCAGATACGCAGTATTTT. It yields the protein CSVEGGSSDTQYF. The V gene is TRBV29-1, the J gene TRBJ2-3, with 7 positions matching TRBD2. The CDR3 consists of 13 residues. The V and J ends lost 3 bases and 4 bases, in that order; junction bases with no gene match: 4. The germline V gene has CDR1 SQVTM and CDR2 ANQGSEA.